This passage covers 13 T cell receptor beta chains from one sample sequenced in a study of blood T cell repertoires in COVID-19. The repertoire was sequenced with immunoSEQ multiplex PCR; TCRdb's copy has only in-frame clones and lacks some. The data show some 70,000 clones, 70% to 90% seen once. The specimen sequenced was peripheral blood. Receptors were obtained from a woman aged 55-69 years with acute or convalescent COVID-19.

The rearrangement links TRBV7-2 to TRBJ1-4; 7 positions match TRBD1. V gave up 5 bases and J gave up 7 bases; unmatched junction bases: 7. This CDR3 spans 14 amino acids. Germline CDR1 SGHTA, CDR2 FQGNSA. The CDR3 here is CASSTRQGREKLFF. CDR3 DNA sequence: TGTGCCAGCAGCACCCGACAGGGCCGTGAAAAACTGTTTTTT.

The rearrangement links TRBV2 to TRBJ2-5, with 7 bases matching TRBD2. Germline assignment: CDR1 SNHLY and CDR2 FYNNEI. CDR3 length: 17 residues. With V trimmed by 2 bases and J by 4 bases, 13 bases remained unmatched. CDR3 coding DNA: TGTGCCAGCAGTGAAATGAGCGCGGGAGCTGGGGGAGAGACCCAGTACTTC. Translating it yields CASSEMSAGAGGETQYF.

The V and J genes are TRBV19 and TRBJ2-6; 11 positions agree with TRBD2. The CDR3 covers 19 residues. Germline trimming cut 5 bases from V and 0 bases from J; bases unmatched to any gene: 9. The germline CDR1 and CDR2 sequences are LNHDA and SQIVND (reference sequence). CDR3 sequence reads: CASSARLAGLSSGANVLTF. The CDR3 DNA follows: TGTGCCAGTAGTGCCCGACTAGCGGGATTGAGCTCTGGGGCCAACGTCCTGACTTTC.

The chain employs TRBV5-6 and TRBJ1-1; 12 positions agree with TRBD1. Germline loops: CDR1 SGHDT, CDR2 YYEEEE. The CDR3 is 15 residues long. J gave up 6 bases and V 7 bases, and 10 bases lay outside the gene matches. CDR3 loop: CASHLLGQGASEAFF. The CDR3 nucleotides read TGTGCCAGCCACTTATTGGGACAGGGGGCGTCTGAAGCTTTCTTT.

V usage is TRBV2 and J usage is TRBJ2-5; perhaps TRBD1 as D (6 bases). The germline V and J ends were trimmed by 5 bases and 7 bases, with 8 bases remaining between them. Germline V gives CDR1 SNHLY, CDR2 FYNNEI. This CDR3 region has 11 residues. CDR3 amino acids: CASSIQGTQYF. The CDR3 bases are TGTGCCAGCAGTATACAGGGGACCCAGTACTTC.

The rearrangement uses TRBV19 and TRBJ2-5, with D possibly TRBD1 on 5 matching bases. Germline assignment: CDR1 LNHDA and CDR2 SQIVND (reference sequence). This CDR3 contains 11 residues. Trimming cost V 6 bases and J 5 bases, with 7 bases left between them. CDR3 sequence: CASRSGETQYF. The CDR3 nucleotides read TGTGCCAGTAGGTCAGGGGAGACCCAGTACTTC.

This clone was recorded only once. This rearrangement joins TRBV19 to TRBJ2-1; the D gene is possibly TRBD2 (6 bases). Looked up from germline, CDR1 is LNHDA and CDR2 is SQIVND (reference sequence). The CDR3 consists of 14 residues. The germline V and J ends were trimmed by 5 bases and 8 bases, with 16 bases remaining between them. The CDR3 protein is CASSRGMVLDEQFF. DNA for the CDR3: TGTGCCAGTAGTCGGGGGATGGTTTTGGATGAGCAGTTCTTC.

The count of this clone is one. DNA of the CDR3: TGCGCCAGCAGCCAAAGGGGGACCAGCTCCTACAATGAGCAGTTCTTC. Amino acid sequence: CASSQRGTSSYNEQFF. The chain recombines TRBV4-1 with TRBJ2-1; tentative D call: TRBD1 (6 bases). The germline V and J ends were trimmed by 2 bases and 0 bases, with 11 bases remaining between them. The CDR3 length is 16 residues. Germline V gene lookup returns CDR1 MGHRA and CDR2 YSYEKL.

The CDR3 sequence is CASRTGGSHSYNEQFF. DNA of the CDR3: TGTGCCAGCAGAACGGGGGGATCCCACTCCTACAATGAGCAGTTCTTC. The chain is built from TRBV6-6 and TRBJ2-1; TRBD2 aligns across 7 bases. The CDR3 runs 16 residues. Losses at the gene ends were 6 bases for V and 0 bases for J; bases not matched to a gene: 8. The germline V gene has CDR1 MNHNY and CDR2 SVGAGI (reference sequence).

The rearrangement links TRBV6-6 to TRBJ2-1; D not resolved. Germline values: CDR1 MNHNY, CDR2 SVGAGI (reference sequence). Trimming left V 2 bases short and J 6 bases short, with 5 bases between. This CDR3 comprises 12 residues. The CDR3 DNA reads as TGTGCCAGCAGTTACATAGTCAATGAGCAGTTCTTC. Protein sequence: CASSYIVNEQFF.

CDR3 region: CATSFGGGDTQYF. In nucleotides, the CDR3 is TGTGCCACCAGTTTCGGCGGGGGGGATACGCAGTATTTT. This chain joins TRBV24-1 and TRBJ2-3; TRBD2 agrees at 8 bases. J lost 6 bases, V lost 6 bases, and 4 bases had no gene match. The CDR3 has 13 residues. Germline CDR1 and CDR2: KGHDR and SFDVKD.

The V gene is TRBV28, the J gene TRBJ1-2, with D unclear. CDR1 is MDHEN and CDR2 is SYDVKM in the germline V gene. Between the trimmed V and J ends, which lost 10 bases and 8 bases, there was a span of 17 bases. The CDR3 has 12 residues. Written as DNA, the CDR3 is TGTGCCATCTTAACACCGGGTCTCGGCTACACCTTC. Translated: CAILTPGLGYTF.

This clone was recorded only once. The rearrangement links TRBV9 to TRBJ1-1; 9 nucleotides agree with TRBD1. Germline loops: CDR1 SGDLS, CDR2 YYNGEE. The CDR3 length is 18 residues. Trimming removed 0 bases from V and 5 bases from J; junction bases left unmatched: 14. The CDR3 spells CASSVGPPGQGGGTEAFF. The CDR3 region has the DNA TGTGCCAGCAGCGTAGGGCCTCCGGGACAGGGTGGGGGGACTGAAGCTTTCTTT.